Listed below are T cell receptor beta chains from one sample, sequenced in a study of blood T cells in healthy people across ages. TCRdb passed the 5' RACE reads through MiXCR, listing each CDR3 protein once. Among fewer than 1,000,000 distinct CDR3 sequences listed, around half were seen once. The sequencing sample was made of blood. Every receptor here comes from a man aged 80 or over in good health. The CDR3 runs from the conserved cysteine through the conserved F or W. Each record gives: CDR3 DNA, CDR3 protein, D gene, clone size, J gene, V gene. A D gene is named only where the DNA matches it firmly. Size tells how often a clone was seen (once, few, many) or the class of an expanded clone, and some rows leave it out.

cdr3_nt: TGTGCCAGCAGCTTGCCACTAGCGGGAAGCTACGAGCAGTACTTC; cdr3_aa: CASSLPLAGSYEQYF; d_call: TRBD2; clone_size: once; j_call: TRBJ2-7; v_call: TRBV7-2
cdr3_nt: TGTGCCAGCAGTCTCCTCCCGGGACGCCAATCCTACAATGAGCAGTTCTTC; cdr3_aa: CASSLLPGRQSYNEQFF; d_call: NA; clone_size: NA; j_call: TRBJ2-1; v_call: TRBV11-2
cdr3_nt: TGCAGTGCACCGGACAGGGGCCACAAACCAGATACGCAGTATTTT; cdr3_aa: CSAPDRGHKPDTQYF; d_call: TRBD1; clone_size: NA; j_call: TRBJ2-3; v_call: TRBV20-1
cdr3_nt: TGTGCCAGCAGCTCCAGCGGGAGGGATAATGGAGAGACCCAGTACTTC; cdr3_aa: CASSSSGRDNGETQYF; d_call: TRBD2; clone_size: NA; j_call: TRBJ2-5; v_call: TRBV7-9
cdr3_nt: TGTGCCAGCAGCCAAGGTCAAGGACCCCAAGAGACCCAGTACTTC; cdr3_aa: CASSQGQGPQETQYF; d_call: NA; clone_size: few; j_call: TRBJ2-5; v_call: TRBV14
cdr3_nt: TGTGCCAGCTCATTCTCGACTAGCGGGAGGCCGGGATCCCACAATGAGCAGTTCTTC; cdr3_aa: CASSFSTSGRPGSHNEQFF; d_call: TRBD2; clone_size: NA; j_call: TRBJ2-1; v_call: TRBV18
cdr3_nt: TGTGCCAGCAGCTTAGGCGGACAGGACAATGGCTACACCTTC; cdr3_aa: CASSLGGQDNGYTF; d_call: TRBD1; clone_size: NA; j_call: TRBJ1-2; v_call: TRBV7-9
cdr3_nt: TGTGCCAGCAGCTTCATCAGCGGGGTGGCCGGGGAGCTGTTTTTT; cdr3_aa: CASSFISGVAGELFF; d_call: TRBD2; clone_size: NA; j_call: TRBJ2-2; v_call: TRBV5-5
cdr3_nt: TGTGCCAGCAGCCAAGATCAGGTTCTCCATGGCTACACCTTC; cdr3_aa: CASSQDQVLHGYTF; d_call: NA; clone_size: few; j_call: TRBJ1-2; v_call: TRBV14
cdr3_nt: TGTGCCAGCAGCGCAGGGGCTTCGTTCTCTGGAAACACCATATATTTT; cdr3_aa: CASSAGASFSGNTIYF; d_call: NA; clone_size: NA; j_call: TRBJ1-3; v_call: TRBV9
cdr3_nt: TGTGCCTGGAGTGAAGGTGGAAACATTCAGTACTTC; cdr3_aa: CAWSEGGNIQYF; d_call: NA; clone_size: NA; j_call: TRBJ2-4; v_call: TRBV30
cdr3_nt: TGTGCCAGCAGCCTCTGGCGGGAGCCAGATACGCAGTATTTT; cdr3_aa: CASSLWREPDTQYF; d_call: TRBD2; clone_size: NA; j_call: TRBJ2-3; v_call: TRBV3-1
cdr3_nt: TGTGCCAGTACAGGTCACAATGAGCAGTTCTTC; cdr3_aa: CASTGHNEQFF; d_call: NA; clone_size: NA; j_call: TRBJ2-1; v_call: TRBV19
cdr3_nt: TGCAGTGCTAGAGCCCCTAGGGGACCGCAAAGCACAGATACGCAGTATTTT; cdr3_aa: CSARAPRGPQSTDTQYF; d_call: NA; clone_size: NA; j_call: TRBJ2-3; v_call: TRBV20-1
cdr3_nt: TGTGCCAGCAGCTTGCCCGGGGGCACAGATACGCAGTATTTT; cdr3_aa: CASSLPGGTDTQYF; d_call: NA; clone_size: few; j_call: TRBJ2-3; v_call: TRBV5-6
cdr3_nt: TGTGCCAGCAGCCCCGTCGGGGCGAACACTGAAGCTTTCTTT; cdr3_aa: CASSPVGANTEAFF; d_call: NA; clone_size: NA; j_call: TRBJ1-1; v_call: TRBV6-2/TRBV6-3
cdr3_nt: TGCAGTGCGTCCGGGACAGGGGCCGGAGAGACCCAGTACTTC; cdr3_aa: CSASGTGAGETQYF; d_call: TRBD1; clone_size: many; j_call: TRBJ2-5; v_call: TRBV20-1
cdr3_nt: TGCGCCAGCAGCACAGACAGGGACTTTAACGAGCAGTACTTC; cdr3_aa: CASSTDRDFNEQYF; d_call: NA; clone_size: few; j_call: TRBJ2-7; v_call: TRBV5-1
cdr3_nt: TGCAGCGCCCGTGTGGTGGGGGGCGCTGGGGGCTACACCTTC; cdr3_aa: CSARVVGGAGGYTF; d_call: NA; clone_size: few; j_call: TRBJ1-2; v_call: TRBV29-1
cdr3_nt: TGTGCCAGCAGTTTCCCCGGGAGGGCAGCAGATACGCAGTATTTT; cdr3_aa: CASSFPGRAADTQYF; d_call: TRBD2; clone_size: NA; j_call: TRBJ2-3; v_call: TRBV28
cdr3_nt: TGTGCCAGCAGTTCAAAGACAGGGATCAATTCACCCCTCCACTTT; cdr3_aa: CASSSKTGINSPLHF; d_call: TRBD1; clone_size: once; j_call: TRBJ1-6; v_call: TRBV28
cdr3_nt: TGTGCCAGCAGCGTAGATTTCCCCGGGGAGCTGTTTTTT; cdr3_aa: CASSVDFPGELFF; d_call: NA; clone_size: few; j_call: TRBJ2-2; v_call: TRBV9
cdr3_nt: TGCGCCAGCAGCGTGGAGGCAGGGCCCTACGAGCAGTACTTC; cdr3_aa: CASSVEAGPYEQYF; d_call: NA; clone_size: NA; j_call: TRBJ2-7; v_call: TRBV5-1
cdr3_nt: TGTGCCAGCGGAGTGGACAGGGGGCTTGATCAGCCCCAGCATTTT; cdr3_aa: CASGVDRGLDQPQHF; d_call: TRBD1; clone_size: NA; j_call: TRBJ1-5; v_call: TRBV6-2/TRBV6-3
cdr3_nt: TGCGCCAGCAGCCAAGATTATGCGGGGGCGATCCAAGAGACCCAGTACTTC; cdr3_aa: CASSQDYAGAIQETQYF; d_call: NA; clone_size: NA; j_call: TRBJ2-5; v_call: TRBV4-3
cdr3_nt: TGTGCCATCAGTGATAAGGTAGTGAATGAGCAGTTCTTC; cdr3_aa: CAISDKVVNEQFF; d_call: NA; clone_size: NA; j_call: TRBJ2-1; v_call: TRBV10-3
cdr3_nt: TGTGCCATCAGTCGCCGGGGGGCGCGTGAGACCCAGTACTTC; cdr3_aa: CAISRRGARETQYF; d_call: NA; clone_size: few; j_call: TRBJ2-5; v_call: TRBV10-3
cdr3_nt: TGTGCCAGCTCCCCGACAGTCAAACAAGAGACCCAGTTCTTC; cdr3_aa: CASSPTVKQETQFF; d_call: NA; clone_size: NA; j_call: TRBJ2-1; v_call: TRBV18
cdr3_nt: TGTGCCAGCAGTCCAACCGGGAGCCACTACGAGCAGTACTTC; cdr3_aa: CASSPTGSHYEQYF; d_call: NA; clone_size: NA; j_call: TRBJ2-7; v_call: TRBV6-5
cdr3_nt: TGTGCCAGCCGGAACCAGCGGGAGGGCCGAGCCGGGGAGCTGTTTTTT; cdr3_aa: CASRNQREGRAGELFF; d_call: TRBD2; clone_size: NA; j_call: TRBJ2-2; v_call: TRBV12-3/TRBV12-4
cdr3_nt: TGTGCCAGCAGCTTAGTGGGGGCAGGGGATGAGCAGTTCTTC; cdr3_aa: CASSLVGAGDEQFF; d_call: NA; clone_size: NA; j_call: TRBJ2-1; v_call: TRBV7-8
cdr3_nt: TGCAGCGTCCCCGGGGGTGCCTACGAGCAGTACTTC; cdr3_aa: CSVPGGAYEQYF; d_call: NA; clone_size: few; j_call: TRBJ2-7; v_call: TRBV29-1
cdr3_nt: TGTGCCAGCAGTGGGGGCAAGGGACAACCTAACTATGGCTACACCTTC; cdr3_aa: CASSGGKGQPNYGYTF; d_call: NA; clone_size: NA; j_call: TRBJ1-2; v_call: TRBV25-1
cdr3_nt: TGCAGTGCTAGTCTGAGGGTAGCGGGAAACAATGAGCAGTACTTC; cdr3_aa: CSASLRVAGNNEQYF; d_call: TRBD2; clone_size: few; j_call: TRBJ2-7; v_call: TRBV20-1
cdr3_nt: TGTGCCACCCTCAAAGGGGCGAACTATGGCTACACCTTC; cdr3_aa: CATLKGANYGYTF; d_call: NA; clone_size: NA; j_call: TRBJ1-2; v_call: TRBV28
cdr3_nt: TGCAGCGTTGAAAAAGGGACAGCGTACGAGCAGTACTTC; cdr3_aa: CSVEKGTAYEQYF; d_call: TRBD1; clone_size: few; j_call: TRBJ2-7; v_call: TRBV29-1
cdr3_nt: TGTGCCAGCAGCTTATACAACGGGGCCACCACAGATACGCAGTATTTT; cdr3_aa: CASSLYNGATTDTQYF; d_call: NA; clone_size: NA; j_call: TRBJ2-3; v_call: TRBV7-2
cdr3_nt: TGCAGTGCTCTCCCGATGCTGGCGGGAGAGTTCCCAGATACGCAGTATTTT; cdr3_aa: CSALPMLAGEFPDTQYF; d_call: TRBD2; clone_size: many; j_call: TRBJ2-3; v_call: TRBV20-1
cdr3_nt: TGTGCCAGCAGCTTAGCCCTGGGACAGGGGCGCTCCTACGAGCAGTACTTC; cdr3_aa: CASSLALGQGRSYEQYF; d_call: TRBD1; clone_size: NA; j_call: TRBJ2-7; v_call: TRBV7-8
cdr3_nt: TGTGCCACCAGTGAGTCGAGACAAGCCTCTGGGGCCAACGTCCTGACTTTC; cdr3_aa: CATSESRQASGANVLTF; d_call: NA; clone_size: NA; j_call: TRBJ2-6; v_call: TRBV24-1
cdr3_nt: TGTGCCAGCAGGGAAGGGAGAGGCGAGCAGTACTTC; cdr3_aa: CASREGRGEQYF; d_call: NA; clone_size: NA; j_call: TRBJ2-7; v_call: TRBV3-1
cdr3_nt: TGTGCCAGCAGCTTAGTCTCCGGACAGGGGGCCCCCTCCTACGAGCAGTACTTC; cdr3_aa: CASSLVSGQGAPSYEQYF; d_call: TRBD1; clone_size: NA; j_call: TRBJ2-7; v_call: TRBV7-2
cdr3_nt: TGTGCTAGTGGTGTCGGACAGGGGGATAGTGGCAATCAGCCCCAGCATTTT; cdr3_aa: CASGVGQGDSGNQPQHF; d_call: TRBD1; clone_size: NA; j_call: TRBJ1-5; v_call: TRBV12-5
cdr3_nt: TGTGCCAGCAGCCCGGGAGGATGGAACACCGGGGAGCTGTTTTTT; cdr3_aa: CASSPGGWNTGELFF; d_call: TRBD2; clone_size: few; j_call: TRBJ2-2; v_call: TRBV12-3/TRBV12-4